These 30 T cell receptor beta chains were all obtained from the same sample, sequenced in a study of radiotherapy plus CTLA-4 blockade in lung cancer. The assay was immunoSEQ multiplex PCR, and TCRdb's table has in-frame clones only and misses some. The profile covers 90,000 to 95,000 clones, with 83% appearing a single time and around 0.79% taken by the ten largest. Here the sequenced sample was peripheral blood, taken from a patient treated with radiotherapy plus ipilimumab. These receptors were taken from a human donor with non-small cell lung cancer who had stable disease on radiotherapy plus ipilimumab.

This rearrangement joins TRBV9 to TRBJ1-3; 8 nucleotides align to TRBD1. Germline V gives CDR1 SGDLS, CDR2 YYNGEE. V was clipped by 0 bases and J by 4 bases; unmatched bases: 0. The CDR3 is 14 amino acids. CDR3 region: CASSVGQGGNTIYF. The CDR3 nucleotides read TGTGCCAGCAGCGTAGGACAGGGGGGAAACACCATATATTTT.

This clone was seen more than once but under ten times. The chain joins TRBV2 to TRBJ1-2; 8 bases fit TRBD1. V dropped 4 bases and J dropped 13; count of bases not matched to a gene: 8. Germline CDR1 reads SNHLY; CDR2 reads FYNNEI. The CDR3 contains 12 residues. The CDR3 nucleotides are TGTGCCAGCAGTGGGGACAGGACCGCGGGCACCTTC. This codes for CASSGDRTAGTF.

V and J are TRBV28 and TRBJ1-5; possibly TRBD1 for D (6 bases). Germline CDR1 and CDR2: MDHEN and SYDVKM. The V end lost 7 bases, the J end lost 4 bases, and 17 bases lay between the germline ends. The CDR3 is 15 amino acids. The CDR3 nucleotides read TGTGCCAGCATCTTTTCGGGGGGGCGGAATCAGCCCCAGCATTTT. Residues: CASIFSGGRNQPQHF.

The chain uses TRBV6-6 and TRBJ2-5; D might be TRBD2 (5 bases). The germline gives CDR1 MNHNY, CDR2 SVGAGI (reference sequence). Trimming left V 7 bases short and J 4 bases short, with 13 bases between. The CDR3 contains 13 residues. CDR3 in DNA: TGTGCCAGCATCCCCCCCGGGGTAGAGACCCAGTACTTC. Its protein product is CASIPPGVETQYF.

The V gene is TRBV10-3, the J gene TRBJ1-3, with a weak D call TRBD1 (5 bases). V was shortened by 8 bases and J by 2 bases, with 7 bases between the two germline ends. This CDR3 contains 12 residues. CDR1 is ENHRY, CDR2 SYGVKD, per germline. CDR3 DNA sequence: TGTGCCATCGGGGGGACTGGAAACACCATATATTTT. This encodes CAIGGTGNTIYF.

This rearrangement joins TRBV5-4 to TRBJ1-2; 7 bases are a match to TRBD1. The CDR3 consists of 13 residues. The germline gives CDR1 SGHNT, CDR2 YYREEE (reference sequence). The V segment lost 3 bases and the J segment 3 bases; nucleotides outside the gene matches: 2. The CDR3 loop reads CASSSGQDYGYTF. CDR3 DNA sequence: TGTGCCAGCAGCTCTGGACAGGACTATGGCTACACCTTC.

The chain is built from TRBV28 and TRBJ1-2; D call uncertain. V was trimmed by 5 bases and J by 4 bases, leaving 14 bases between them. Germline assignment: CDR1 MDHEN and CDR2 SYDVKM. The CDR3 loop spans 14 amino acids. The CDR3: CASSLLGLGYGYTF. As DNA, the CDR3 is TGTGCCAGCAGTCTACTTGGATTGGGCTATGGCTACACCTTC.

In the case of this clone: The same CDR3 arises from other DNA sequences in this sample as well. The DNA for the CDR3 is TGCGCCAGCAGCTTGGGAGACGGGACCACAGATACGCAGTATTTT. As protein: CASSLGDGTTDTQYF. J is TRBJ2-3 and V is TRBV5-1; D may be TRBD1 or TRBD2 (5 bases each). This CDR3 is built from 15 residues. Trimming took off 0 bases at V and 2 bases at J, with 10 bases between the two ends. In germline, CDR1 is SGHRS, CDR2 YFSETQ.

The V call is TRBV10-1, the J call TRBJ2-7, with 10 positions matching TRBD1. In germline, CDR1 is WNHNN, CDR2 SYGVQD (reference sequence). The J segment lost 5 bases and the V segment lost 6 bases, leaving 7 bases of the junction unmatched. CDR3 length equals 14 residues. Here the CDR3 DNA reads TGCGCCAGCAGCAGGGACAGGGGATTCAACGAGCAGTACTTC. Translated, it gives CASSRDRGFNEQYF.

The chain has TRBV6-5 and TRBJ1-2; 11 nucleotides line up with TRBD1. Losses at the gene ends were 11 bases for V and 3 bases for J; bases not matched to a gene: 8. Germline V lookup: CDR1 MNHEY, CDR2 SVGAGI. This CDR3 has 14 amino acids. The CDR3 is CAGRGQGAYYGYTF. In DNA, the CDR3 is TGTGCCGGGAGAGGACAGGGGGCCTACTATGGCTACACCTTC.

DNA of the CDR3: TGTGCCAGCAGCTTAGATGGGAAGGGGAACACTGAAGCTTTCTTT. Protein: CASSLDGKGNTEAFF. This chain connects TRBV7-2 to TRBJ1-1; D is undetermined. Germline V gives CDR1 SGHTA, CDR2 FQGNSA. The CDR3 has 15 residues. V was cut by 1 base and J by 1 base, with 10 bases left in between.

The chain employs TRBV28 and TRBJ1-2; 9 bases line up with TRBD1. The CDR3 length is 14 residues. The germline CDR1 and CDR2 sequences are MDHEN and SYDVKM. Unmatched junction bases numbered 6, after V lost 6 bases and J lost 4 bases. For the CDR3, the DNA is TGTGCCAGCAGCTTGACACAGGGGGCCTATGGCTACACCTTC. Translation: CASSLTQGAYGYTF.

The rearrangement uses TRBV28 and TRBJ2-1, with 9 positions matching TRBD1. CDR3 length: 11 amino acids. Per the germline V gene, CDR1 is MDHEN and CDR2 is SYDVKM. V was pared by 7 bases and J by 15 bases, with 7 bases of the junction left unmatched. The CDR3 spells CASTDTTGGFF. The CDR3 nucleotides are TGTGCCAGCACCGATACGACAGGGGGGTTCTTC.

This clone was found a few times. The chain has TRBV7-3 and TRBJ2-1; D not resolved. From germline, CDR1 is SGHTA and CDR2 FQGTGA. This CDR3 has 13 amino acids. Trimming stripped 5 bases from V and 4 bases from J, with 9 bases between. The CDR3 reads CASSADSYNEQFF. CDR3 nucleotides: TGTGCCAGCAGCGCCGACTCGTACAATGAGCAGTTCTTC.

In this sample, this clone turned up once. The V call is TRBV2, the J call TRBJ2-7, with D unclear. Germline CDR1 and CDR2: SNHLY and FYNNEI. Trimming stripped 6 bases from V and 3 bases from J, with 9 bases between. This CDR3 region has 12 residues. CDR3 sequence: CASRDSYYEQYF. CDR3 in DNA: TGTGCCAGCAGAGATTCGTACTACGAGCAGTACTTC.

The CDR3 protein is CASSTRATGRTGELFF. DNA for the CDR3: TGTGCCAGTAGTACTAGGGCTACAGGGAGGACCGGGGAGCTGTTTTTT. This chain uses TRBV19 with TRBJ2-2; D may match TRBD1 or TRBD2 (6 bases each). V lost 4 bases to trimming and J lost 5 bases, with 17 bases between them. Germline CDR1 is LNHDA and CDR2 is SQIVND (reference sequence). This CDR3 is 16 amino acids long. The variable domain in full, with the rest retrieved from reference TRBV19 and TRBJ2-2, is DGGITQSPKYLFRKEGQNVTLSCEQNLNHDAMYWYRQDPGQGLRLIYYSQIVNDFQKGDIAEGYSVSREKKESFPLTVTSAQKNPTAFYLCASSTRATGRTGELFFGEGSRLTVL.

CDR3 coding DNA: TGCGCCAGCAGCTGGGGACAGGGGTTTTCTAGCACAGATACGCAGTATTTT. Protein product: CASSWGQGFSSTDTQYF. V and J are TRBV5-1 and TRBJ2-3, with 10 bases matching TRBD1. The CDR3 runs to 17 residues. J gave up 0 bases and V 3 bases, and 7 bases lay outside the gene matches. Germline assignment: CDR1 SGHRS and CDR2 YFSETQ.

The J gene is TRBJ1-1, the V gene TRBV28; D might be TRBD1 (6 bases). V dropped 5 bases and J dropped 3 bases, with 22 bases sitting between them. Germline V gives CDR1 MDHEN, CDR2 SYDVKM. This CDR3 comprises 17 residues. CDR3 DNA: TGTGCCAGCAGTCCAGGAGGCAGGGGTCCCGTCTACACTGAAGCTTTCTTT. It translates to CASSPGGRGPVYTEAFF.

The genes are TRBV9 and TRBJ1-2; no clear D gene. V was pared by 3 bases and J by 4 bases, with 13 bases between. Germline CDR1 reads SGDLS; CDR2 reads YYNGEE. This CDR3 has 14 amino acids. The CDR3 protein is CASSAPPLGYGYTF. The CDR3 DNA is TGTGCCAGCAGCGCCCCGCCGTTGGGCTATGGCTACACCTTC.

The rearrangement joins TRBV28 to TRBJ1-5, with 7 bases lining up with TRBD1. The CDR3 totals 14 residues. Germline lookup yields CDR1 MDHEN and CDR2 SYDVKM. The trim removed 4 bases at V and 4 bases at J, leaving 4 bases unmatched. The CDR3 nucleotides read TGTGCCAGCAGTTCTACAGGGGCTAATCAGCCCCAGCATTTT. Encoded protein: CASSSTGANQPQHF.

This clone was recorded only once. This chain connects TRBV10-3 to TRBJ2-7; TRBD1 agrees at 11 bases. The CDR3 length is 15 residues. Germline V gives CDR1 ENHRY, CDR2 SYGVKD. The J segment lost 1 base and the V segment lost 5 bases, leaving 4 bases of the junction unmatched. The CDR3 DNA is TGTGCCATCAGTAAAGGGACAGGGGGTTCCTACGAGCAGTACTTC. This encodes CAISKGTGGSYEQYF.

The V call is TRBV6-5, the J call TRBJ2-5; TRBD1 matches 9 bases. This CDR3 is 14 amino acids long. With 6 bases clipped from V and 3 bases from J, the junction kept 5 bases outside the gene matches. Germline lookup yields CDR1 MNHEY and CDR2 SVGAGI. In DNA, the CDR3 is TGTGCCAGCAGGGGACAGGGCGATAAAGAGACCCAGTACTTC. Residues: CASRGQGDKETQYF.

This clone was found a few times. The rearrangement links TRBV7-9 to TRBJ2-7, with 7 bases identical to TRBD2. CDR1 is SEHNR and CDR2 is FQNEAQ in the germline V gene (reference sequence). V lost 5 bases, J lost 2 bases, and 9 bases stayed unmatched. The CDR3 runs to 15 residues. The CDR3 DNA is TGTGCCAGCAGCGGTCTCGCGGGGGATACCTACGAGCAGTACTTC. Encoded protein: CASSGLAGDTYEQYF.

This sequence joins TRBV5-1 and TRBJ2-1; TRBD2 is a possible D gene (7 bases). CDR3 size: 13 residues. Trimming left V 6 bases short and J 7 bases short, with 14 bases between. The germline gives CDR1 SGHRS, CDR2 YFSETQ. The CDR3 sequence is CASNGGAQNEQFF. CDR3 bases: TGCGCCAGCAATGGGGGGGCGCAAAATGAGCAGTTCTTC.

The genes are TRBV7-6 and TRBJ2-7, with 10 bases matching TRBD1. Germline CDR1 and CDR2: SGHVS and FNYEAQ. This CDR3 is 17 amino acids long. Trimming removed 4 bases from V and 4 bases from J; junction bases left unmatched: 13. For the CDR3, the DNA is TGTGCCAGCAGCTCGATCCCTCCCGGGACAGGGGCATACGAGCAGTACTTC. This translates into CASSSIPPGTGAYEQYF.

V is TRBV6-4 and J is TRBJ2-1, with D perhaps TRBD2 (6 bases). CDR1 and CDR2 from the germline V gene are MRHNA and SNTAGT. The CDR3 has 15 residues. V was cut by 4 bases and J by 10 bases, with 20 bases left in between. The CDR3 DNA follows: TGTGCCAGCAGTGCACCGGGCGTTGGGCGGGACGAGCAGTTCTTC. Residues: CASSAPGVGRDEQFF.

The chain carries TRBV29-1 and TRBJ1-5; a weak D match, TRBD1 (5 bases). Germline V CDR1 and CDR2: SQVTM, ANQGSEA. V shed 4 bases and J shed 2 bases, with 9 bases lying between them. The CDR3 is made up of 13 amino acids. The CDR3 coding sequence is TGCAGCGTTGGGGGCAGGGGCAATCAGCCCCAGCATTTT. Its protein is CSVGGRGNQPQHF. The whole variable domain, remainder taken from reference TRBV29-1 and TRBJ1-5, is SAVISQKPSRDICQRGTSLTIQCQVDSQVTMMFWYRQQPGQSLTLIATANQGSEATYESGFVIDKFPISRPNLTFSTLTVSNMSPEDSSIYLCSVGGRGNQPQHFGDGTRLSIL.

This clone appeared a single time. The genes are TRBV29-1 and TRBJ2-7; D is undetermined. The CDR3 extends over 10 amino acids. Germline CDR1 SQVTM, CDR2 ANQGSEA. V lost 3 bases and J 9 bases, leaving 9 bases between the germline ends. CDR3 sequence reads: CSVEAERQYF. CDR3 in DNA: TGCAGCGTTGAGGCAGAGAGGCAGTACTTC.

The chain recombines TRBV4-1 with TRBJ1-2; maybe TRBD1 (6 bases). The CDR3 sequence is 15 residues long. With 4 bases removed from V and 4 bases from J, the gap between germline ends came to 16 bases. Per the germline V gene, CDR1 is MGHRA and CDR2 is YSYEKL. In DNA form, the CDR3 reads TGCGCCAGCAGCCCCCAGGGAGCGGGGGCCTATGGCTACACCTTC. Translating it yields CASSPQGAGAYGYTF.

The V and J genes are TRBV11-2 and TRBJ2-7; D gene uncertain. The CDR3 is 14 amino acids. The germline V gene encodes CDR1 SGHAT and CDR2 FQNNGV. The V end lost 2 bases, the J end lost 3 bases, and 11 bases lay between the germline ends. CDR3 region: CASSLIPRLYEQYF. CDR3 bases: TGTGCCAGCAGCTTAATCCCCAGGCTCTACGAGCAGTACTTC.